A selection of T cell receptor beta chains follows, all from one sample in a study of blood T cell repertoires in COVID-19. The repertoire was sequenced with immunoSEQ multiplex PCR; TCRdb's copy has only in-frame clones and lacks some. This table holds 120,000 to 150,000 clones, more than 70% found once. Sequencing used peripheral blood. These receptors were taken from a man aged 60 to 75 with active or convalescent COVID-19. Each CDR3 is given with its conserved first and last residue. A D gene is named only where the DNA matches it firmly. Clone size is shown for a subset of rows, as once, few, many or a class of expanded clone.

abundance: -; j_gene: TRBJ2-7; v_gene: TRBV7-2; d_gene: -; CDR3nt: TGTGCCAGCAGCTTATCACAGGGAGCGACCTACGAGCAGTACTTC; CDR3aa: CASSLSQGATYEQYF
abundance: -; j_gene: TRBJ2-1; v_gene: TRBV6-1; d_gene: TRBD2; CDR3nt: TGTGCCAGCAGTGAATGGGCTAGCGGGAGTTATGAGCAGTTCTTC; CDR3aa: CASSEWASGSYEQFF
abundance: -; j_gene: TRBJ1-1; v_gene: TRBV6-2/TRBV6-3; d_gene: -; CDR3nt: TGTGCCAGCAGTTACCAAAGGGGTGGCACTGAAGCTTTCTTT; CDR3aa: CASSYQRGGTEAFF
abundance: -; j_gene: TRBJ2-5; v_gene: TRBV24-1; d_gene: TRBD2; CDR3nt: TGTGCCACCAGTGACCCAAGCGGGAGGGCCAGAGAGACCCAGTACTTC; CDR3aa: CATSDPSGRARETQYF
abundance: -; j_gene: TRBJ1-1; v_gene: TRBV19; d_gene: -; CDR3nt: TGTGCCAGTAGTACGCAGGGCTCGAACACTGAAGCTTTCTTT; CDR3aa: CASSTQGSNTEAFF
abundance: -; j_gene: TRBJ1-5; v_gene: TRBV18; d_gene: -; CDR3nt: TGTGCCAGCTCACCGGGGCCGGATCAGCCCCAGCATTTT; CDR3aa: CASSPGPDQPQHF
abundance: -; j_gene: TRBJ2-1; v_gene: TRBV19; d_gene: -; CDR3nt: TGTGCCAGTAGTAAGGACTCTCAATACAATGAGCAGTTCTTC; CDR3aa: CASSKDSQYNEQFF
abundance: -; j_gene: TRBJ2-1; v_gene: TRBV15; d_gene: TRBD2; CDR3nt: TGTGCCACCAGCAGAGGGTTAGCGGGAGGGCCGGGCAATGAGCAGTTCTTC; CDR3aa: CATSRGLAGGPGNEQFF
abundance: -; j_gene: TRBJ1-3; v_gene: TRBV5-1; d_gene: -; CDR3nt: TGCGCCAGCAGCACTCAGGGATCTGGAAACACCATATATTTT; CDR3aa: CASSTQGSGNTIYF
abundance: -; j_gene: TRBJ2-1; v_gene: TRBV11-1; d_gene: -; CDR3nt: TGTGCCAGCAGCCCCCGGACAGCCCGCTCCTACAATGAGCAGTTCTTC; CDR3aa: CASSPRTARSYNEQFF
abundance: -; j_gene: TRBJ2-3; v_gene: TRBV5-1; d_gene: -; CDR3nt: TGCGCCAGCACCGCGGGAAGCACAGATACGCAGTATTTT; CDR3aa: CASTAGSTDTQYF
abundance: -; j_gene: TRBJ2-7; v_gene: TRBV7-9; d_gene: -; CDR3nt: TGTGCCAGCAGCATAACAGGGATCTCCAATGGCGAGCAGTACTTC; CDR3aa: CASSITGISNGEQYF
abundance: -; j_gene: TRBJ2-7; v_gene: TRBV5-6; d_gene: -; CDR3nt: TGTGCCAGCAGTCCCATGGGGGGGGCCGAGGGGCAGTACTTC; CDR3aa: CASSPMGGAEGQYF
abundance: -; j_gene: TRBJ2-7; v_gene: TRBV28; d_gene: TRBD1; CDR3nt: TGTGCCAGCAGTGCGCACACAGGGGGGTACGAGCAGTACTTC; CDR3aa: CASSAHTGGYEQYF
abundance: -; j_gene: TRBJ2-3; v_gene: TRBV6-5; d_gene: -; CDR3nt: TGTGCCAGCAGTTTCCTCAGAGGGGATACGCAGTATTTT; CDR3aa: CASSFLRGDTQYF
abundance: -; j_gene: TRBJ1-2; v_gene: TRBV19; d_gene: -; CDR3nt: TGTGCCAGTAGTATTAAGCCGGTGAACTATGGCTACACCTTC; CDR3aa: CASSIKPVNYGYTF
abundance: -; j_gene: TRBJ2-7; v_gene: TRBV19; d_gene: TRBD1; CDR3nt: TGTGCCACCTCACCGGGACAGCATTACGAGCAGTACTTC; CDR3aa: CATSPGQHYEQYF
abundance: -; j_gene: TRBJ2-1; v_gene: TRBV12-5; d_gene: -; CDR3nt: TGTGCTAGTGGTTTGATGGGGCCCCTCCCCAATGAGCAGTTCTTC; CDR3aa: CASGLMGPLPNEQFF
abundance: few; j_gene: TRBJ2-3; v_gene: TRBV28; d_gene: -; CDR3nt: TGTGCCAGCAATCGAGAATTCACAGATACGCAGTATTTT; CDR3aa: CASNREFTDTQYF
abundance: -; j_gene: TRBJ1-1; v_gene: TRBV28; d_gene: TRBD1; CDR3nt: TGTGCCAGCAGTTTTAGGGGGCGGGTAGCTTTCTTT; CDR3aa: CASSFRGRVAFF
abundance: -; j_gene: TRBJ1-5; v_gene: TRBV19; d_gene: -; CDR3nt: TGTGCCAGTAGTCCTGGAGGGTATGAGGATAGCAATCAGCCCCAGCATTTT; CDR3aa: CASSPGGYEDSNQPQHF
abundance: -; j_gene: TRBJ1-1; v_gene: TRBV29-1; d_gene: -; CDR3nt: TGCAGCGTTTATTGGCAGGGTGCTGGAGCTTTCTTT; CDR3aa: CSVYWQGAGAFF
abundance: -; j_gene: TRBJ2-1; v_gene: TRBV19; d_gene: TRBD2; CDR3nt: TGTGCCAGTAGTCGGCGGGAGGGCCTGTACAATGAGCAGTTCTTC; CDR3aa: CASSRREGLYNEQFF
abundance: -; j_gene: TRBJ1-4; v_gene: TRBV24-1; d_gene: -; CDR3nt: TGTGCCACCAGCCCTCTCGGGCGACAGTCTCGTGAAAAACTGTTTTTT; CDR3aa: CATSPLGRQSREKLFF
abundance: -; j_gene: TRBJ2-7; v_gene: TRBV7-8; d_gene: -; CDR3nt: TGTGCCACCAAGTGGGGGGCAGGGGGGTCCTACGAGCAGTACTTC; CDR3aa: CATKWGAGGSYEQYF
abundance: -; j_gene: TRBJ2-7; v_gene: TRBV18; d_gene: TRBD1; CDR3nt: TGTGCCAGCTCACGGATCCTAGGGACAGCAGTCTACGAGCAGTACTTC; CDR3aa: CASSRILGTAVYEQYF
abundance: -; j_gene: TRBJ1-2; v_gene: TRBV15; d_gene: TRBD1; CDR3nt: TGTGCCACCAGCAGAGATCCAGGGGGCTATGGCTACACCTTC; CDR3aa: CATSRDPGGYGYTF
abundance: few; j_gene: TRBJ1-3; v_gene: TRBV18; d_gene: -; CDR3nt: TGTGCCAGCTCACGAGGGATCTCTGGAAACACCATATATTTT; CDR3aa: CASSRGISGNTIYF
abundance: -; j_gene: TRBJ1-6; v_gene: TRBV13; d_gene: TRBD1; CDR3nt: TGTGCCAGCAGCCCCGGGACAGTTAATTCACCCCTCCACTTT; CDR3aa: CASSPGTVNSPLHF
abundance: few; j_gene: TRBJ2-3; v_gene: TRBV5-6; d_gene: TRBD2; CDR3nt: TGTGCCAGCAGCCCGGTCGGTTGGCGGGAGGGGGCAGATACGCAGTATTTT; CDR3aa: CASSPVGWREGADTQYF
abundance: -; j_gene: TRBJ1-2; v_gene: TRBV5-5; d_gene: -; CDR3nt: TGTGCCAGCAGCGCCCCCAGATTTTCTAACTATGGCTACACCTTC; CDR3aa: CASSAPRFSNYGYTF
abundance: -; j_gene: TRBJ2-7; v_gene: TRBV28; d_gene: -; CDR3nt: TGTGCCAGCAGAAGAGCGGAGATGGCCTACGAGCAGTACTTC; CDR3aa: CASRRAEMAYEQYF
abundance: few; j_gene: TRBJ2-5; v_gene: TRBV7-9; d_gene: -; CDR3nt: TGTGCCAGCACCGTTCGAGGGGAGACCCAGTACTTC; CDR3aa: CASTVRGETQYF
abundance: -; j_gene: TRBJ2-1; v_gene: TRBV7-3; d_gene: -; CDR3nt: TGTGCCAGCAGCTCGGGACTTCTGAATGAGCAGTTCTTC; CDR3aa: CASSSGLLNEQFF
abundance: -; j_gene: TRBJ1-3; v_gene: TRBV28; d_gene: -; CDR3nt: TGTGCCAGCAGTTTATGGGAGGGAAGATCTGGAAACACCATATATTTT; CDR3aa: CASSLWEGRSGNTIYF
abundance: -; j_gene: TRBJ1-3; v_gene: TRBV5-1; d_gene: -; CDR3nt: TGCGCCAGCAGCCGGTCTTACCCCTCTGGAAACACCATATATTTT; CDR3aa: CASSRSYPSGNTIYF
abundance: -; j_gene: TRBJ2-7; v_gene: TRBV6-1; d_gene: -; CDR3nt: TGTGCCAGCAGTGAAGCGCTGGACAGTTTCGAGCAGTACTTC; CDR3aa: CASSEALDSFEQYF
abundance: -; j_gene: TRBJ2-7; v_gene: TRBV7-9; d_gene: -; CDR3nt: TGTGCCAGCAGCTTAGACAGGGCCCACGAGCAGTACTTC; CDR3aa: CASSLDRAHEQYF
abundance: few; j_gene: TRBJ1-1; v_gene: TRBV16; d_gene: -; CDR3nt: TGTGCCAGCAGCCCCAGAAACACTGAAGCTTTCTTT; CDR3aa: CASSPRNTEAFF
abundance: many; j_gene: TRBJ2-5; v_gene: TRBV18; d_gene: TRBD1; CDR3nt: TGTGCCAGCTCACCTGGGACAGGGGTTGGCCAAGAGACCCAGTACTTC; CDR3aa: CASSPGTGVGQETQYF
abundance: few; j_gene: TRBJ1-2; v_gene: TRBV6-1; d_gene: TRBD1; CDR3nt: TGTGCCAGCAGTGACCCTGGGACAGCTGGATACTATGGCTACACCTTC; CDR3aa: CASSDPGTAGYYGYTF
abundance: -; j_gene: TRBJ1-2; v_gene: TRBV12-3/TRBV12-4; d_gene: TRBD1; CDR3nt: TGTGCCAGCAGTTCCAGGGGGGATGGCTACACCTTC; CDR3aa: CASSSRGDGYTF
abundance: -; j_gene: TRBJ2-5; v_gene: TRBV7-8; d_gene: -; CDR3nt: TGTGCCAGCAGCTTAGTTAGCCAGACCCAGTACTTC; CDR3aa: CASSLVSQTQYF
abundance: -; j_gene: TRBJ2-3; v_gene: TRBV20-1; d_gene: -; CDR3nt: TGCAGTGCTGGCCCTAGCGCGTTT; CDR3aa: CSAGPSAF
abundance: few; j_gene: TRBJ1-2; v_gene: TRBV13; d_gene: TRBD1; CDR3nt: TGTGCCAGCAGCATCGGGACAGGGAACTATGGCTACACCTTC; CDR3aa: CASSIGTGNYGYTF
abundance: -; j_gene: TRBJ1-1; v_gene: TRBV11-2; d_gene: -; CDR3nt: TGTGCCAGCAGCTGGGACACGAACACTGAAGCTTTCTTT; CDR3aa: CASSWDTNTEAFF
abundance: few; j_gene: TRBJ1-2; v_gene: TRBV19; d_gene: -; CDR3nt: TGTGCCAGTAGTATTTCGCGCTCCAACTATGGCTACACCTTC; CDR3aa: CASSISRSNYGYTF
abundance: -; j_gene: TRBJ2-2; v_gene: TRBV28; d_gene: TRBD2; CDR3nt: TGTGCCAGCAGTTTGCCGACTAGCGTCTACACCGGGGAGCTGTTTTTT; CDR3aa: CASSLPTSVYTGELFF
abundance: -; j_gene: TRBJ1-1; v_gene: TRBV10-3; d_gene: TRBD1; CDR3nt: TGTGCCATCAGCGTTGACAGGGAGCGGGAAGCTTTCTTT; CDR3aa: CAISVDREREAFF
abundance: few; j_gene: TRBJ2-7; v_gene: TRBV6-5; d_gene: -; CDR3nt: TGTGCCAGCGGGGCGAGCGGGTTCGGAGAGCAGTACTTC; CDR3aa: CASGASGFGEQYF
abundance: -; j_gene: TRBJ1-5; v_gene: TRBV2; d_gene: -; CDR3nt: TGTGCCAGCAGCCCAGAGGGAGGAAGCAATCAGCCCCAGCATTTT; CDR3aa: CASSPEGGSNQPQHF